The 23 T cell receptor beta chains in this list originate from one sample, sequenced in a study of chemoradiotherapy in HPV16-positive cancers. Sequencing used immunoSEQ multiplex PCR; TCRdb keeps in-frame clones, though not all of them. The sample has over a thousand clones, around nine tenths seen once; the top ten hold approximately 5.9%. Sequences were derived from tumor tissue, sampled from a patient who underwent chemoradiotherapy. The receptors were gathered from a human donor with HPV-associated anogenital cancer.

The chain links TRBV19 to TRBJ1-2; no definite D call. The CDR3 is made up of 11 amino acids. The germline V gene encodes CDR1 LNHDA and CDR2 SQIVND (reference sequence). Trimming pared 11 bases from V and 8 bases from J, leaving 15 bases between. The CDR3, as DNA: TGTGCCTCTCGAGAAGGGAACGGCTACACCTTC. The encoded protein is CASREGNGYTF.

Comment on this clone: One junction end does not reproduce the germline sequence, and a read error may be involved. Written as DNA, the CDR3 is TGCGCCAGCAGACAAGACAGGGGACGAGGCACAGATACGCAGTATTTT. As protein: CASRQDRGRGTDTQYF. The chain carries TRBV4-1 and TRBJ2-3, with 8 bases that match TRBD1. CDR1 and CDR2 (germline): MGHRA, YSYEKL. The CDR3 covers 16 residues.

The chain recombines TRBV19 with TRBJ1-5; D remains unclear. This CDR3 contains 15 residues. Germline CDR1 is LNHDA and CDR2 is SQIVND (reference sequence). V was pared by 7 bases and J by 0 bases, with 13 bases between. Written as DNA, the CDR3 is TGTGCCAGTACCATGACGGAATATAGCAATCAGCCCCAGCATTTT. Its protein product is CASTMTEYSNQPQHF. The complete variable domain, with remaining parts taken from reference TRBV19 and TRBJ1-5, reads DGGITQSPKYLFRKEGQNVTLSCEQNLNHDAMYWYRQDPGQGLRLIYYSQIVNDFQKGDIAEGYSVSREKKESFPLTVTSAQKNPTAFYLCASTMTEYSNQPQHFGDGTRLSIL.

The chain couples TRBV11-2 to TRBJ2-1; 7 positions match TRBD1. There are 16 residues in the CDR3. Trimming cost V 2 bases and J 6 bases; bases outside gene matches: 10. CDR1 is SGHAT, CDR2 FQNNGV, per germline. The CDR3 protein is CASSLRGTDRGNEQFF. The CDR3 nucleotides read TGTGCCAGCAGCTTAAGGGGGACAGATCGAGGCAATGAGCAGTTCTTC.

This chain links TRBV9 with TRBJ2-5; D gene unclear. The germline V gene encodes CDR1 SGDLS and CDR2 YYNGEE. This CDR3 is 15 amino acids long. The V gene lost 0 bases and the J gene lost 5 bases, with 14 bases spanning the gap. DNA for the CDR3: TGTGCCAGCAGCGTAGTCCCTAGTAAGCTGGAGACCCAGTACTTC. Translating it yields CASSVVPSKLETQYF.

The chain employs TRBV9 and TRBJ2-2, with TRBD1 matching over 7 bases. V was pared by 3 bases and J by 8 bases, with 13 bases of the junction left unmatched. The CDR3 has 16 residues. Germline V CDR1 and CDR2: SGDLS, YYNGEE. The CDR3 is CASSETGYSPGGELFF. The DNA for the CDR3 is TGTGCCAGCAGCGAGACAGGGTATTCACCTGGGGGGGAGCTGTTTTTT. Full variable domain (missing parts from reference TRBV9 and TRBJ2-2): DSGVTQTPKHLITATGQRVTLRCSPRSGDLSVYWYQQSLDQGLQFLIQYYNGEERAKGNILERFSAQQFPDLHSELNLSSLELGDSALYFCASSETGYSPGGELFFGEGSRLTVL.

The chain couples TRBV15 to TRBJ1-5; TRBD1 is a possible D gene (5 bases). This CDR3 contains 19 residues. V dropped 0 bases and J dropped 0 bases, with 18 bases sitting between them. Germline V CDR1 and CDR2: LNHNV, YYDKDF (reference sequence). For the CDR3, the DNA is TGTGCCACCAGCAGAGATTGGCTTTTCAGGGATCCTAGCAATCAGCCCCAGCATTTT. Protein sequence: CATSRDWLFRDPSNQPQHF.

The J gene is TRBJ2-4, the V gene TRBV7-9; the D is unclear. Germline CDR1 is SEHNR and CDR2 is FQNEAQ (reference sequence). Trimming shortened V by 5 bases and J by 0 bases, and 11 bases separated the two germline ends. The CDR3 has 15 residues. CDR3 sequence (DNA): TGTGCCAGCAGCCCAGACTGGTTAGCCAAAAACATTCAGTACTTC. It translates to CASSPDWLAKNIQYF.

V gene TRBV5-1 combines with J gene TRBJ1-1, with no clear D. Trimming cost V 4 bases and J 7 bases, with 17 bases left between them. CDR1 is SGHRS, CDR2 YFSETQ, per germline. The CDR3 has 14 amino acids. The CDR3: CASSAQVSFGEAFF. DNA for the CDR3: TGCGCCAGCAGCGCCCAGGTATCTTTTGGTGAAGCTTTCTTT.

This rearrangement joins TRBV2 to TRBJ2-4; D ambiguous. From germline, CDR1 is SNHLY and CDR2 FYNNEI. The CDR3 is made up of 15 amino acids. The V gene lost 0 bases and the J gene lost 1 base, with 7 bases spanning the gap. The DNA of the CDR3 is TGTGCCAGCAGTGAAGCTGCAGTCGCCAAAAACATTCAGTACTTC. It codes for CASSEAAVAKNIQYF. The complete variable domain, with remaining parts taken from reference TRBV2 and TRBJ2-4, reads EPEVTQTPSHQVTQMGQEVILRCVPISNHLYFYWYRQILGQKVEFLVSFYNNEISEKSEIFDDQFSVERPDGSNFTLKIRSTKLEDSAMYFCASSEAAVAKNIQYFGAGTRLSVL.

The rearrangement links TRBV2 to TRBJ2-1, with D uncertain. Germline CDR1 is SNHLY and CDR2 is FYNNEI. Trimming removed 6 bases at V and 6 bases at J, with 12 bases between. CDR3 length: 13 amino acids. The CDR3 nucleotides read TGTGCCAGCAGAGTTGGTAGCAGCAATGAGCAGTTCTTC. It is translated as CASRVGSSNEQFF.

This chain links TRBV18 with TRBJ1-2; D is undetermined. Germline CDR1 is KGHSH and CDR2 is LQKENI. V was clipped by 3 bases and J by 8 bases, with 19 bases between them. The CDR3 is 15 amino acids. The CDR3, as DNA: TGTGCCAGCTCACCGGTCCAAAAGTCCCAAGGCGGCTACACCTTC. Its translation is CASSPVQKSQGGYTF.

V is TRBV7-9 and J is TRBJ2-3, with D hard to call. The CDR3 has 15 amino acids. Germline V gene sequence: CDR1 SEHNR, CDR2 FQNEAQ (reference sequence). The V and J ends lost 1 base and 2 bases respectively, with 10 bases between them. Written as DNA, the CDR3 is TGTGCCAGCAGCTTAGATGGCGGTCCCACAGATACGCAGTATTTT. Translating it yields CASSLDGGPTDTQYF.

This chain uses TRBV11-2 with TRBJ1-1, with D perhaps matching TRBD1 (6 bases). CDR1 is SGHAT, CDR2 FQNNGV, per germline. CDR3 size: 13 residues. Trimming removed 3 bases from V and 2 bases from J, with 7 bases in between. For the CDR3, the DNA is TGTGCCAGCAGCTTGGGGGCTAACACTGAAGCTTTCTTT. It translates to CASSLGANTEAFF.

As DNA, the CDR3 is TGTGCCATCAGGGGCGGAGGGGATAGCAATCAGCCCCAGCATTTT. Its translation: CAIRGGGDSNQPQHF. The chain has TRBV10-3 and TRBJ1-5; maybe TRBD1 (5 bases). The CDR3 loop spans 15 amino acids. The V and J ends lost 6 bases and 0 bases respectively, with 12 bases between them. CDR1 and CDR2 (germline): ENHRY, SYGVKD.

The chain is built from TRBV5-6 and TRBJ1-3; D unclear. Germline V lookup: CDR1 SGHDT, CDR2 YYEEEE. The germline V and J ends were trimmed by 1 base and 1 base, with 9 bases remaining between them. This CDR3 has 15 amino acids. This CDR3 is CASSLSWRSGNTIYF. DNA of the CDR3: TGTGCCAGCAGCTTGTCCTGGAGGTCTGGAAACACCATATATTTT. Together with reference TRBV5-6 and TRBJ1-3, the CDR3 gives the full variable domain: DAGVTQSPTHLIKTRGQQVTLRCSPKSGHDTVSWYQQALGQGPQFIFQYYEEEERQRGNFPDRFSGHQFPNYSSELNVNALLLGDSALYLCASSLSWRSGNTIYFGEGSWLTVV.

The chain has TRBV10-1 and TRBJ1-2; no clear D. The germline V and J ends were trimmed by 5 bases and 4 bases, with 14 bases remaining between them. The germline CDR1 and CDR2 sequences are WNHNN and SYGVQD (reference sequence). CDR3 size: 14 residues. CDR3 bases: TGCGCCAGCAGTACATCGCGAAAGACCTATGGCTACACCTTC. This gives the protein CASSTSRKTYGYTF.

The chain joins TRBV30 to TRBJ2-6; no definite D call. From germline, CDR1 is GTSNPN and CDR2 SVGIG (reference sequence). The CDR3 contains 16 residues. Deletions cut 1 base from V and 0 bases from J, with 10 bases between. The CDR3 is CAWSDGWDSGANVLTF. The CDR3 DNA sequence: TGTGCCTGGAGTGACGGGTGGGACTCTGGGGCCAACGTCCTGACTTTC.

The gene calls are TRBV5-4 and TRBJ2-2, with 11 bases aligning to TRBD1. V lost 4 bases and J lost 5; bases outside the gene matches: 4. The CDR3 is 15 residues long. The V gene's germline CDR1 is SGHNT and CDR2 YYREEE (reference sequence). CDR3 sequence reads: CASSGQGAGTGELFF. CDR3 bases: TGTGCCAGCAGCGGACAGGGGGCAGGGACCGGGGAGCTGTTTTTT.

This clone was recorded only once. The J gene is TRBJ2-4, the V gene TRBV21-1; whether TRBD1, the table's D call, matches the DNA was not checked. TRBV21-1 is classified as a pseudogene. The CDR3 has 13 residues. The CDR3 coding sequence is TGTGCCAGCATACAGCAAAGAAAAAACATTCAGTACTTC. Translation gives CASIQQRKNIQYF.

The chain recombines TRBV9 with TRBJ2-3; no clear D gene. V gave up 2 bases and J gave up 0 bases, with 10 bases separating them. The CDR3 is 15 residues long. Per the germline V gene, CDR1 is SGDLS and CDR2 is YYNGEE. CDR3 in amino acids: CASSVVDTSTDTQYF. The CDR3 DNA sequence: TGTGCCAGCAGCGTTGTAGACACTAGCACAGATACGCAGTATTTT.

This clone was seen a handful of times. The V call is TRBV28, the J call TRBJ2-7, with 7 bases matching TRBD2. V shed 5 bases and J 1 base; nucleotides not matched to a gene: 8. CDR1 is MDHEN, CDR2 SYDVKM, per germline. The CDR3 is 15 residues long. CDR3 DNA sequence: TGTGCCAGCAGTCCGTCCGGGACTATGTCCTACGAGCAGTACTTC. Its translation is CASSPSGTMSYEQYF. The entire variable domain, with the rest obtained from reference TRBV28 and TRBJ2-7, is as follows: DVKVTQSSRYLVKRTGEKVFLECVQDMDHENMFWYRQDPGLGLRLIYFSYDVKMKEKGDIPEGYSVSREKKERFSLILESASTNQTSMYLCASSPSGTMSYEQYFGPGTRLTVT.

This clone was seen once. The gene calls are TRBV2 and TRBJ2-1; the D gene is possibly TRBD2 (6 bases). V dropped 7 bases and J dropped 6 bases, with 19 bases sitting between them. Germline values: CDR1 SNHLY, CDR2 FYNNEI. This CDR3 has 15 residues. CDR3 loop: CASTDGGNFRNEQFF. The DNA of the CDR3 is TGTGCCAGCACCGACGGGGGAAACTTTCGCAATGAGCAGTTCTTC.